The clone carrying this TCR beta chain was seen just once. These data come from a study of blood T cell repertoires in COVID-19. Only in-frame clones appear in the TCRdb table, and some are missing; sequencing was by immunoSEQ multiplex PCR. The data show roughly 200,000 clones, with roughly 89% seen just once and under 3% held by the top ten. Sequenced sample: PBMCs or T cells enriched from blood (not recorded which). The receptor's source is a woman in her thirties or forties with acute COVID-19.

The CDR3 here is CASIYQGPYTGELFF. In DNA, the CDR3 is TGTGCCAGCATATACCAGGGGCCTTACACCGGGGAGCTGTTTTTT. This chain connects TRBV2 to TRBJ2-2; D perhaps matches TRBD1 (6 bases). The germline CDR1 and CDR2 sequences are SNHLY and FYNNEI. Trimming removed 7 bases from V and 3 bases from J, with 15 bases in between. This CDR3 region has 15 residues.